The rows below give T cell receptor beta chains drawn from one sample of a study of OX40 agonist ivuxolimab in advanced cancers. Profiling relied on immunoSEQ multiplex PCR, and the TCRdb table lists in-frame clones only, not all of them. The sample has more than 45,000 clones, 91% seen once. The sample here was CD4+ or CD8+ T cells sorted from blood, taken in a trial of the OX40 agonist ivuxolimab. The origin of the receptors is an adult with an advanced solid tumor such as melanoma, head and neck, liver or kidney cancer. CDR3s leave out the opening cysteine and the closing phenylalanine or tryptophan. Some rows mark clone size as missing; the rest say once, few, many or name a class of expanded clone.

v_gene,abundance,CDR3aa
TRBV27,-,ASSLSGGSTYEQY
TRBV7-8,-,ASSLGHLVETQY
TRBV29-1,-,SVEAGLAGSPETQY
TRBV7-8,-,ASSHRTGGNSNQPQH
TRBV27,-,ASIETYGGYT
TRBV7-6,-,ASVGPGNTIY
TRBV7-6,-,ASSLVPGLDNEQF
TRBV29-1,once,SVVGTSGSYEQY
TRBV18,-,ASSPGTDEQY
TRBV7-2,-,ASSDSNEQF
TRBV7-9,-,ASLLNTLALVGNNEQF
TRBV6-4,-,ASTWTSGTAGAYNEQF
TRBV27,-,ASSAQVSYEQY
TRBV28,-,ASSLIGNEQF
TRBV9,-,ASSESGGTGTEAF
TRBV6-5,-,ASSSPGLEQF
TRBV2,-,ASSEGLAGAYEQY
TRBV7-8,once,ASSLGGLGEEQY
TRBV19,once,ASSPTSGAYEQY
TRBV7-9,-,ASSLLDGGSPQH
TRBV12-1,-,ASSLGRGSWEETQY
TRBV15,once,ATSRDGSFPGELF
TRBV7-3,-,ASSLGPYYEQY
TRBV19,-,ASSILDSANTGELF
TRBV5-8,-,ASSLDRVVAYEQY
TRBV29-1,once,SAQGGDYNEQF
TRBV5-8,-,ASSWDGNSYEQY
TRBV28,once,ASSWRGRYEQY
TRBV19,-,ASSSSYTWSYEQY
TRBV4-2,-,ASSQSWGNEQF
TRBV28,once,ASSFPPGLAGEDEQY
TRBV6-5,-,ASSYSWVENGNEQF
TRBV28,once,ASRYPDTQPQH
TRBV7-6,-,ASSQAVWTGQETQY
TRBV14,-,ASSQVSRPGELF
TRBV19,-,ASTHDWSSYNEQF
TRBV7-6,-,ASSTQWGGPQH
TRBV5-6,-,ASSFGTGLGAEAF
TRBV28,once,ASSFSRDRAHEQY
TRBV29-1,-,SVEIVLRGDTQY
TRBV28,-,ASSPGQNRRETQY
TRBV9,-,ASSVVGGLETQY
TRBV6-6,-,ASSSSGGNTEAF
TRBV15,-,ATSRGRDREPYEQY
TRBV18,-,ASSRSEVGEKLF
TRBV13,-,ASSLGQGNTIY
TRBV4-3,once,ASSQEHQPSSYNEQF
TRBV28,once,ASSLGGQETQY
TRBV28,-,ASSLLLGSYNEQF
TRBV29-1,-,SVERQEAQSAQETQY
TRBV2,-,ASSEVGPLH
TRBV6-6,-,ASSTTGSYEQY
TRBV19,-,ASSMGWPDTQY
TRBV9,-,ASSGTSGEGGDTQY
TRBV4-3,-,ASSQDSQGGWPQH